These 4 T cell receptor beta chains share one sample of origin, sequenced in a study of cytomegalovirus exposure and HLA in healthy donors. Both 60 Vbeta primers and 13 Jbeta primers went into the PCR. Using immunoSEQ multiplex PCR, the repertoire was profiled, and TCRdb retains in-frame clones only, with some absent. This sample's table reports 40,000 to 60,000 clones. Sequences were obtained from PBMCs. The receptor set was obtained from a male donor in good health and CMV-seropositive.

J is TRBJ2-5 and V is TRBV7-2; unclear D gene. The length of the CDR3 is 14 residues. Germline V gene lookup returns CDR1 SGHTA and CDR2 FQGNSA. V lost 0 bases, J lost 2 bases, and 7 bases lay in between. Written as DNA, the CDR3 is TGTGCCAGCAGCTTAGCATCCCAGCAAGAGACCCAGTACTTC. Translation: CASSLASQQETQYF.

The chain is built from TRBV10-3 and TRBJ2-1, with a possible D match to TRBD1 (5 bases). Germline CDR1 is ENHRY and CDR2 is SYGVKD. CDR3 length: 15 amino acids. Trimming cost V 6 bases and J 2 bases, with 14 bases left between them. DNA of the CDR3: TGTGCCATCAGCCCACAGGACGCTGCCTACAATGAGCAGTTCTTC. It is translated as CAISPQDAAYNEQFF.

V usage is TRBV4-1 and J usage is TRBJ1-5; D call uncertain. The CDR3 sequence is 17 residues long. Germline CDR1 MGHRA, CDR2 YSYEKL. V lost 3 bases and J 0 bases, leaving 15 bases between the germline ends. The CDR3 reads CASSHPPRGNSNQPQHF. In nucleotides, the CDR3 is TGCGCCAGCAGCCACCCCCCCCGGGGTAATAGCAATCAGCCCCAGCATTTT.

The V gene is TRBV18, the J gene TRBJ2-7; 9 nucleotides line up with TRBD1. CDR1 KGHSH and CDR2 LQKENI come from the germline V gene. V was pared by 3 bases and J by 7 bases, with 4 bases of the junction left unmatched. The CDR3 is 13 residues long. Written as DNA, the CDR3 is TGTGCCAGCTCACCCGGGACAGGGTGGGAGCAGTACTTC. Its protein product is CASSPGTGWEQYF.